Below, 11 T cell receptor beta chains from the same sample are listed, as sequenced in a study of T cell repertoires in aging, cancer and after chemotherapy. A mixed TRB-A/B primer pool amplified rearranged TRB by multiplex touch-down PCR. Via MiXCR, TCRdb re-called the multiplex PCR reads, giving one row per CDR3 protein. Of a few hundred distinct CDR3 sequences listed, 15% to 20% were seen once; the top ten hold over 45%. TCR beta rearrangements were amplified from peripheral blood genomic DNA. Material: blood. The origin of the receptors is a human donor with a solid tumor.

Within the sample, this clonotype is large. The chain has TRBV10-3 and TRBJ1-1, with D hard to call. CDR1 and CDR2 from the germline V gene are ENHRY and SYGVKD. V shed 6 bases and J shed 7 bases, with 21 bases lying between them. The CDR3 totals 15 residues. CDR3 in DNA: TGTGCCATCAGGGCAGGACGAGGGTTTATCGGTGAAGCTTTCTTT. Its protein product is CAIRAGRGFIGEAFF.

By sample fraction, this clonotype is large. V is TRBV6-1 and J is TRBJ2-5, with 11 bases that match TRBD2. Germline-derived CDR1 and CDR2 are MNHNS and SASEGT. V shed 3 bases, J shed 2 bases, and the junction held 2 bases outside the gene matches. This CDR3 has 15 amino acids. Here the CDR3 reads CASSDLAGGQETQYF. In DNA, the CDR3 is TGTGCCAGCAGTGATTTAGCGGGGGGGCAAGAGACCCAGTACTTC.

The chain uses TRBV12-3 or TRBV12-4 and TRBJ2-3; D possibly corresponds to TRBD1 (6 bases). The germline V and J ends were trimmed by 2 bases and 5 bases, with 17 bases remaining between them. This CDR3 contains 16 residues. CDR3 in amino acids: CASSLQGGSGGDTQYF. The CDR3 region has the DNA TGTGCCAGCAGTTTACAAGGGGGTAGTGGCGGAGATACGCAGTATTTT.

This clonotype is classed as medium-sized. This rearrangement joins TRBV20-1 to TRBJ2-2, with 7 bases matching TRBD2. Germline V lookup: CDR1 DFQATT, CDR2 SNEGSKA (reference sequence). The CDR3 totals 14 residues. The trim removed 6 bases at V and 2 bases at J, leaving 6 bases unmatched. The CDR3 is CSATGTTNTGELFF. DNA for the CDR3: TGCAGTGCAACCGGGACTACCAACACCGGGGAGCTGTTTTTT.

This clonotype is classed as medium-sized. Here the CDR3 reads CASSSSLDGQETQYF. CDR3 in DNA: TGTGCCAGCAGCTCCTCGCTGGATGGTCAAGAGACCCAGTACTTC. The V call is TRBV11-2, the J call TRBJ2-5; D is ambiguous. Trimming cost V 4 bases and J 2 bases, with 14 bases left between them. Germline V CDR1 and CDR2: SGHAT, FQNNGV. This CDR3 has 15 amino acids.

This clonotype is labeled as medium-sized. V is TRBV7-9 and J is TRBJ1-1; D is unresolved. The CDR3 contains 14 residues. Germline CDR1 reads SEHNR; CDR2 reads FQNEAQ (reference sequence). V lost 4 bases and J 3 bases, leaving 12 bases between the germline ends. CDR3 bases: TGTGCCAGCAGCTCCGAAAAGTCGTACACTGAAGCTTTCTTT. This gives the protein CASSSEKSYTEAFF.

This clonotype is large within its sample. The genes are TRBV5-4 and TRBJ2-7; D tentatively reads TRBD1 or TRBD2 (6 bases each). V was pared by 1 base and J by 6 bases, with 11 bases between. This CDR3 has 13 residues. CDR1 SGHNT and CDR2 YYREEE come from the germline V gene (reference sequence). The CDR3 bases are TGTGCCAGCAGCTTGAAGGGGGGACCCGAGCAGTACTTC. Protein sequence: CASSLKGGPEQYF. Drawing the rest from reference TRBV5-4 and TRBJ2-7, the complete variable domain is ETGVTQSPTHLIKTRGQQVTLRCSSQSGHNTVSWYQQALGQGPQFIFQYYREEENGRGNFPPRFSGLQFPNYSSELNVNALELDDSALYLCASSLKGGPEQYFGPGTRLTVT.

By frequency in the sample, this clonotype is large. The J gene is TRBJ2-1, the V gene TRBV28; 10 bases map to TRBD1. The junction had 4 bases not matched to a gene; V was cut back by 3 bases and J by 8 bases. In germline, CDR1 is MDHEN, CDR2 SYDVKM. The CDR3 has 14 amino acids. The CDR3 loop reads CASSLGTGVDEQFF. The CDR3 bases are TGTGCCAGCAGTTTGGGGACAGGGGTCGATGAGCAGTTCTTC. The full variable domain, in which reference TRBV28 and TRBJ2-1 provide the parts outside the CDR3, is DVKVTQSSRYLVKRTGEKVFLECVQDMDHENMFWYRQDPGLGLRLIYFSYDVKMKEKGDIPEGYSVSREKKERFSLILESASTNQTSMYLCASSLGTGVDEQFFGPGTRLTVL.

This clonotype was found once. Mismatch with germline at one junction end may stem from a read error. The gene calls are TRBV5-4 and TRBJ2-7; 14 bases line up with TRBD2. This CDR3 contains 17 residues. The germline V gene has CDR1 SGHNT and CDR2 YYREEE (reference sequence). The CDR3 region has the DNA TGTGCCAGCAGTTTGGGCGGACTAGCGGGAGGCGCCTACGAGCAGTACTTC. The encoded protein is CASSLGGLAGGAYEQYF.

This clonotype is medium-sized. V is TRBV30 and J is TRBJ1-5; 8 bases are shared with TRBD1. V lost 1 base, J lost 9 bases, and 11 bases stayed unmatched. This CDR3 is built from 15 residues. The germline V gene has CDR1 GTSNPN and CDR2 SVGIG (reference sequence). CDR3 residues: CAWSATGEPSSPQHF. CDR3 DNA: TGTGCCTGGAGTGCGACAGGGGAGCCGTCGTCGCCCCAGCATTTT.

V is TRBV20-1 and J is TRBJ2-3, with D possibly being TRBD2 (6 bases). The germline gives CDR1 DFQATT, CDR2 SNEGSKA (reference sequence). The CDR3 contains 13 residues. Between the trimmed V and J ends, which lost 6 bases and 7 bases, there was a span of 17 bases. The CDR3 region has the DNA TGCAGTGCAACCGGGACTCAAGGTCATACGCAGTATTTT. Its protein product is CSATGTQGHTQYF.